The rows below give T cell receptor beta chains drawn from one sample of a study of T cell responses to AZD1222 COVID-19 vaccine. Profiled with immunoSEQ multiplex PCR; TCRdb holds only in-frame clones, not every one. There are 150,000 to 200,000 clones in the sample; around 90% occur only once, and around 6.4% lies in the top ten. Sequences were derived from peripheral blood, sampled on day 0 of AZD1222 vaccination. Receptors were obtained from an adult in good health. Both conserved end residues are trimmed from each CDR3. A clone size is listed for some rows: how often the clone was seen (once, few, many), or a class if it is expanded.

clone_size v_call cdr3_aa
few TRBV5-5 ASSTNPGGASEKLF
- TRBV10-3 AISESGGDYGYT
- TRBV5-4 ASSLGGAAGNTIY
- TRBV7-9 ASSWGGETQY
- TRBV7-7 ASSLGGVYQETQY
- TRBV6-5 ASSYSGTGDPDTQY
- TRBV14 ASSPLSGQGQETQY
- TRBV2 ASSQRTGAGGELF
- TRBV7-9 ASRLDRGENEKLF
- TRBV7-9 ASSLEQGRLGNTIY
- TRBV4-2 ASSQDRDFYEQY